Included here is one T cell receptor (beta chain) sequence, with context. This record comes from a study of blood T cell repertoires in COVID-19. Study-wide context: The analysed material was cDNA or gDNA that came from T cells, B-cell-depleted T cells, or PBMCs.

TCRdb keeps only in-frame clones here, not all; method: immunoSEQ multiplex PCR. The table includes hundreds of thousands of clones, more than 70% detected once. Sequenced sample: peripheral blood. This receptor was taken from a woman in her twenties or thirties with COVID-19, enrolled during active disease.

The CDR3 DNA reads TGTGCCAGCAGCTCCTCAGGGGGCTGGGGCTATGGCTACACCTTC. It codes for CASSSSGGWGYGYTF. The V and J genes are TRBV11-2 and TRBJ1-2, with 8 bases matching TRBD1. Germline V CDR1 and CDR2: SGHAT, FQNNGV. With 4 bases clipped from V and 4 bases from J, the junction kept 8 bases outside the gene matches. The CDR3 is 15 amino acids. Using reference TRBV11-2 and TRBJ1-2 for the parts outside the CDR3, the full variable domain is EAGVAQSPRYKIIEKRQSVAFWCNPISGHATLYWYQQILGQGPKLLIQFQNNGVVDDSQLPKDRFSAERLKGVDSTLKIQPAKLEDSAVYLCASSSSGGWGYGYTFGSGTRLTVV.